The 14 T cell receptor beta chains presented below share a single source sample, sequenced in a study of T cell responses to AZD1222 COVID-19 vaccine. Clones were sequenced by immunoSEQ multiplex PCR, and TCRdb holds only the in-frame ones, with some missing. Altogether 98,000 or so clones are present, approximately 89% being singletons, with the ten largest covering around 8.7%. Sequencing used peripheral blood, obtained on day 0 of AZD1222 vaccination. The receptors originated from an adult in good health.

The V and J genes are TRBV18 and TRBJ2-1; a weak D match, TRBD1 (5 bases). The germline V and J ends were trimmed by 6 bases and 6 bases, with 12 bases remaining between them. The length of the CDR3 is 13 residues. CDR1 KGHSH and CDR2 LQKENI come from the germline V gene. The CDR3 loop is CASSIQAGNEQFF. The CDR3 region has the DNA TGTGCCAGCTCCATACAGGCTGGCAATGAGCAGTTCTTC.

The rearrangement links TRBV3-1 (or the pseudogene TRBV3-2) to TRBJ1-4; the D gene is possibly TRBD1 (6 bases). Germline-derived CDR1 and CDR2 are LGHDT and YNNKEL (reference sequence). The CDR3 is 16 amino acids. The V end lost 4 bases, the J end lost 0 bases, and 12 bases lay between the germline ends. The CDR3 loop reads CASSRQDRPTNEKLFF. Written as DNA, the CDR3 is TGTGCCAGCAGCCGACAGGACAGACCAACTAATGAAAAACTGTTTTTT.

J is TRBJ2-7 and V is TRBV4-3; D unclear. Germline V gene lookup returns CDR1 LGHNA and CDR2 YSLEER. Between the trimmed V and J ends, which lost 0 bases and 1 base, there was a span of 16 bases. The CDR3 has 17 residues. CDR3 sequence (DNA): TGCGCCAGCAGCCAAGAAAGTAGTTACTCCATTTCCTACGAGCAGTACTTC. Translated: CASSQESSYSISYEQYF.

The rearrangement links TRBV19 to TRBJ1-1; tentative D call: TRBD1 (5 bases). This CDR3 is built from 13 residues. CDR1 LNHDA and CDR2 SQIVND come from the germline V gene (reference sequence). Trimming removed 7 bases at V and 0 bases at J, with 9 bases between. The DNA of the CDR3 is TGTGCCAGTATGAGGACACTGAACACTGAAGCTTTCTTT. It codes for CASMRTLNTEAFF.

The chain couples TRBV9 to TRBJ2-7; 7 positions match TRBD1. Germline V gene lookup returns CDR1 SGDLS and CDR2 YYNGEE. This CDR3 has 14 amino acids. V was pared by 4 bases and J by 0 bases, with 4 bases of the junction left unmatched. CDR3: CASSPRDSSYEQYF. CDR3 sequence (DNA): TGTGCCAGCAGCCCCCGGGACAGCTCCTACGAGCAGTACTTC.

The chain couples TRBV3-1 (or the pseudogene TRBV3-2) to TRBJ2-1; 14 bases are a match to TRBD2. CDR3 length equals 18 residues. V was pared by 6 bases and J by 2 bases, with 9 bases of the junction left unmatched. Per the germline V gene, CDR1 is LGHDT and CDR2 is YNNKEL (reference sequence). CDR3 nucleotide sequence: TGTGCCAGCAGGCTCGGGACTAGCGGGAGAGGAACCTACAATGAGCAGTTCTTC. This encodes CASRLGTSGRGTYNEQFF.

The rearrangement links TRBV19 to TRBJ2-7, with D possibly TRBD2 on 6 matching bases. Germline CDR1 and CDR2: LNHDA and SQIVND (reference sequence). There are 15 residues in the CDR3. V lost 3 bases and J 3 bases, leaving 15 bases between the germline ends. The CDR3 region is CASSIQAGGVYEQYF. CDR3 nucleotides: TGTGCCAGTAGTATTCAGGCGGGCGGGGTCTACGAGCAGTACTTC.

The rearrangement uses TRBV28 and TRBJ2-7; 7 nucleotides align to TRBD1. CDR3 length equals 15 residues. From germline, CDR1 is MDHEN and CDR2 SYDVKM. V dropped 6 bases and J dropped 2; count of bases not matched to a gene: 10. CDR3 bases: TGTGCCAGCAGCATTGGACAGGCCTCAACCTACGAGCAGTACTTC. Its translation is CASSIGQASTYEQYF.

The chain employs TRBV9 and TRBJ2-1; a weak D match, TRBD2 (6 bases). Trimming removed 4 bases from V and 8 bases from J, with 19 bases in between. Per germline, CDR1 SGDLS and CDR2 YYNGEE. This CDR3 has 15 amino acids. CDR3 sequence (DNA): TGTGCCAGCAGCCCATCGTCGGGCGGGACCGATGAGCAGTTCTTC. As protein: CASSPSSGGTDEQFF.

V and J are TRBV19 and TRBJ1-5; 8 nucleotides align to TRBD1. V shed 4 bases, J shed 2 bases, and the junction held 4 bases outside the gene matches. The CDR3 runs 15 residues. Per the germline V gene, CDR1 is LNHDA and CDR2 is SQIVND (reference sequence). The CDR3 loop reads CASSTLTGGNQPQHF. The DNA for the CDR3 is TGTGCCAGTAGTACCCTGACAGGGGGCAATCAGCCCCAGCATTTT.

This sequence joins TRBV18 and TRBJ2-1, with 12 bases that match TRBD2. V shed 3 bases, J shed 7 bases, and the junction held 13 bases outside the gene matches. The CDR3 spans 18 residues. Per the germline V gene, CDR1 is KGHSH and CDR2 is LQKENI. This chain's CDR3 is CASSPLPPTSGRRNEQFF. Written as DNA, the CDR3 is TGTGCCAGCTCACCGCTACCCCCGACTAGCGGGAGACGAAATGAGCAGTTCTTC.

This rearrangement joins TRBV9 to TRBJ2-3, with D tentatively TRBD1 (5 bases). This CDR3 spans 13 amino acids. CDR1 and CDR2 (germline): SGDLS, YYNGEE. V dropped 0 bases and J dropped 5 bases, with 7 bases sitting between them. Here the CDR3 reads CASSVAGQDTQYF. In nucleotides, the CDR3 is TGTGCCAGCAGCGTAGCTGGACAAGATACGCAGTATTTT.

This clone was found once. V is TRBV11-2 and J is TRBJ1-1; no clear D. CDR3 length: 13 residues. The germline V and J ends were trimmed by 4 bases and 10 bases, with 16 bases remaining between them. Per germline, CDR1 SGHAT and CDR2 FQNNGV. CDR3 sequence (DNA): TGTGCCAGCAGCTCCGTAAATCCCACGGTAGCTTTCTTT. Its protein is CASSSVNPTVAFF.

DNA for the CDR3: TGTGCCAGCAGCCAAGGGTCAGGGGGCGCCGTGAACACTGAAGCTTTCTTT. Its translation is CASSQGSGGAVNTEAFF. V usage is TRBV4-2 and J usage is TRBJ1-1; TRBD1 matches at 8 bases. The V gene end was trimmed by 1 base and the J gene end by 0 bases; junction bases not matched to a gene: 7. CDR1 and CDR2 (germline): LGHNA, YNFKEQ. CDR3 length equals 17 residues.